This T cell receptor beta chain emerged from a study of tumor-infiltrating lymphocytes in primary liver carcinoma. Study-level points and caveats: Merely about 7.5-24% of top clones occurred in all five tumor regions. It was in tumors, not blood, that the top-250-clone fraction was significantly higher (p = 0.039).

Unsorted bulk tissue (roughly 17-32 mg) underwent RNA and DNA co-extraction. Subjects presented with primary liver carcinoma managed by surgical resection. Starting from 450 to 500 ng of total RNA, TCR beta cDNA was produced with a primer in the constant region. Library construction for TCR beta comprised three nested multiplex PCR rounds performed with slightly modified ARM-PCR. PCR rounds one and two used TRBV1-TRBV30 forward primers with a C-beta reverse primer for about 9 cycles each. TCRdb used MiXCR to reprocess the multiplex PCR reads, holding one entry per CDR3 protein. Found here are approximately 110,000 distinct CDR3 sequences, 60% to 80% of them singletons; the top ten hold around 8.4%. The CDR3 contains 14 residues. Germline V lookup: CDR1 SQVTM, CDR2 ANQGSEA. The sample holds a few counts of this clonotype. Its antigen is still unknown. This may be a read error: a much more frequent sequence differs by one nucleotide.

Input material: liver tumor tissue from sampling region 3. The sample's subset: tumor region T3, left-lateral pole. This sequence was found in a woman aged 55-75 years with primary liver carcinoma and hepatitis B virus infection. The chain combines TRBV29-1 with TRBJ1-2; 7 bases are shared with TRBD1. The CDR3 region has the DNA TGCAGCGTTTACCCCTTAGACAGGGACTATGGCTACATCTTC. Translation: CSVYPLDRDYGYIF. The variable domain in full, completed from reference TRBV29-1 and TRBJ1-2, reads SAVISQKPSRDICQRGTSLTIQCQVDSQVTMMFWYRQQPGQSLTLIATANQGSEATYESGFVIDKFPISRPNLTFSTLTVSNMSPEDSSIYLCSVYPLDRDYGYIFGSGTRLTVV.